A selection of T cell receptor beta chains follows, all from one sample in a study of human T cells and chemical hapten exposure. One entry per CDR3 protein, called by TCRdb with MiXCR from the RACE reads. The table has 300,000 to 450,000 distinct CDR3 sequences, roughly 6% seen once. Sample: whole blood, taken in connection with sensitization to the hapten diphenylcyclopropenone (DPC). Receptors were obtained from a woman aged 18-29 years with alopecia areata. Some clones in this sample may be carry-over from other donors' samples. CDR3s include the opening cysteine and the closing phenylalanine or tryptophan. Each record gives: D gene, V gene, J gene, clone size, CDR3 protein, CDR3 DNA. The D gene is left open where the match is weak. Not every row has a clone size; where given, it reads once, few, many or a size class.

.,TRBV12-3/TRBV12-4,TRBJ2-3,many,CASSLAARDTQYF,TGTGCCAGCAGTTTAGCCGCGCGGGATACGCAGTATTTT
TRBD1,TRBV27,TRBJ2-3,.,CASNAQGTTDTQYF,TGTGCCAGCAACGCACAGGGGACCACAGATACGCAGTATTTT
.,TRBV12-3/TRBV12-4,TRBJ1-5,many,CASSPLRAAGSNQPQHF,TGTGCCAGCAGTCCCCTCAGGGCGGCGGGTAGCAATCAGCCCCAGCATTTT
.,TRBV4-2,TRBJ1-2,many,CASSQAGEGMNGYTF,TGTGCCAGCAGCCAAGCTGGGGAGGGGATGAATGGCTACACCTTC
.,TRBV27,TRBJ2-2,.,CASSLWGSYTGELFF,TGTGCCAGCAGTTTGTGGGGGTCATACACCGGGGAGCTGTTTTTT
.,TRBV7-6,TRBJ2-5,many,CASSLTETETQYF,TGTGCCAGCAGCTTAACGGAGACAGAGACCCAGTACTTC
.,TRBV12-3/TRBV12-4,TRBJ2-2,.,CASSFREWTGELFF,TGTGCCAGCAGTTTCCGGGAGTGGACCGGGGAGCTGTTTTTT
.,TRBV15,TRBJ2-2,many,CATSRDLKNTGELFF,TGTGCCACCAGCAGAGATCTCAAGAACACCGGGGAGCTGTTTTTT
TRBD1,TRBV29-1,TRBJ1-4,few,CSARTGGAEKLFF,TGCAGCGCCCGGACAGGGGGCGCTGAAAAACTGTTTTTT
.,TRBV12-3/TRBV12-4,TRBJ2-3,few,CASSPNIDTQYF,TGTGCCAGCAGTCCCAACATAGATACGCAGTATTTT
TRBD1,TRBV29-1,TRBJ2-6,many,CSVAGQGWSGANVLTF,TGCAGCGTTGCGGGACAGGGCTGGTCTGGGGCCAACGTCCTGACTTTC
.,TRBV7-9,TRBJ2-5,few,CASSLFGKVQETQYF,TGTGCCAGCAGCTTATTCGGGAAGGTCCAAGAGACCCAGTACTTC
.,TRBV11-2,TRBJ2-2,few,CASSLYQRTNTGELFF,TGTGCCAGCAGCTTATACCAGAGGACGAACACCGGGGAGCTGTTTTTT
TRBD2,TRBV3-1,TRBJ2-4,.,CAWCEPGGKNIQYF,TGTGCCTGGTGCGAGCCGGGGGGCAAAAACATTCAGTACTTC
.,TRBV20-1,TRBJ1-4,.,CSARDEGTYVRSEKLFF,TGCAGTGCTAGAGATGAAGGGACCTACGTCCGCAGTGAAAAACTGTTTTTT
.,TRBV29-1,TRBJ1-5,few,CSVQEAGYQPQHF,TGCAGCGTCCAAGAGGCGGGTTATCAGCCCCAGCATTTT
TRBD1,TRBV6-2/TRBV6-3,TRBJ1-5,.,CASSYSGGEPQPQHF,TGTGCCAGCAGTTACTCAGGGGGCGAGCCTCAGCCCCAGCATTTT
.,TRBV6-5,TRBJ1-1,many,CASSYSAYTEAFF,TGTGCCAGCAGTTACTCGGCGTACACTGAAGCTTTCTTT
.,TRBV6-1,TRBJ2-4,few,CASSGTENKNIQYF,TGTGCCAGCAGTGGGACTGAGAACAAAAACATTCAGTACTTC
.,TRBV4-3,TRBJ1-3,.,CASSQEVARNSGNTIYF,TGCGCCAGCAGCCAAGAGGTTGCGAGGAACTCTGGAAACACCATATATTTT
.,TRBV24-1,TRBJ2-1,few,CATSRWGLDEQFF,TGTGCCACCAGTAGGTGGGGACTCGATGAGCAGTTCTTC
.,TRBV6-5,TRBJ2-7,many,CASSYSQGSYEQYF,TGTGCCAGCAGTTACTCGCAGGGTTCGTACGAGCAGTACTTC
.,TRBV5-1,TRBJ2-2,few,CASSPGSNTGELFF,TGCGCCAGCAGCCCGGGTAGTAACACCGGGGAGCTGTTTTTT
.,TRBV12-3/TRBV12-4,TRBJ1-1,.,CASSLGVRAFF,TGTGCCAGCAGTTTAGGGGTACGGGCTTTCTTT
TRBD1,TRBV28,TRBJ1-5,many,CASRRDRTENQPQHF,TGTGCCAGCCGCCGGGACAGGACCGAAAATCAGCCCCAGCATTTT
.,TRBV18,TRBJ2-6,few,CASSPPRGPPLTAPGANVLTF,TGTGCCAGCTCACCACCGAGGGGACCCCCCCTGACAGCTCCTGGGGCCAACGTCCTGACTTTC
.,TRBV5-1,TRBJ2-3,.,CASSFGSSRTDTQYF,TGCGCCAGCAGCTTTGGGTCCTCTCGCACAGATACGCAGTATTTT
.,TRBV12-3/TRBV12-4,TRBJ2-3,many,CASSLEGKSRDTQYF,TGTGCCAGCAGTTTAGAGGGCAAATCCCGGGATACGCAGTATTTT
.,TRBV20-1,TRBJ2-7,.,CSAKESYEQYF,TGCAGTGCTAAGGAGTCCTACGAGCAGTACTTC
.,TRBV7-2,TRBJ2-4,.,CASSLGQTWYF,TGTGCCAGCAGCTTAGGCCAGACGTGGTACTTC
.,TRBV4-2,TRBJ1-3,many,CASSQGGESGNTIYF,TGTGCCAGCAGCCAAGGTGGTGAGTCTGGAAACACCATATATTTT
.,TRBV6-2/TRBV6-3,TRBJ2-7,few,CASSSLPYSSYEQYF,TGTGCCAGCAGTTCACTACCGTACAGCTCCTACGAGCAGTACTTC
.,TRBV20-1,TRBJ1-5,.,CSAKPGDGNQPQHF,TGCAGTGCTAAACCGGGGGATGGCAATCAGCCCCAGCATTTT
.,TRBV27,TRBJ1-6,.,CASSLEQHYPLHF,TGTGCCAGCAGTTTAGAACAGCACTACCCCCTCCACTTT
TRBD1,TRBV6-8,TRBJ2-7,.,CAREDRDSYEQYF,TGTGCCAGAGAGGACAGGGACTCCTACGAGCAGTACTTC
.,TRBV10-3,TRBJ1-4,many,CAISDNGPHFATNEKLFF,TGTGCCATCAGTGACAACGGGCCCCACTTCGCAACTAATGAAAAACTGTTTTTT
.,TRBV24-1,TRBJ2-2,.,CATSGQNTGELFF,TGTGCCACCAGCGGACAGAACACCGGGGAGCTGTTTTTT
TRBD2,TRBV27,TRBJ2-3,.,CASSFLAGATPDTQYF,TGTGCCAGCAGTTTCCTAGCGGGGGCCACCCCAGATACGCAGTATTTT
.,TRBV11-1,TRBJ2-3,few,CASSFSDTDTQYF,TGTGCCAGCAGCTTCTCAGACACAGATACGCAGTATTTT
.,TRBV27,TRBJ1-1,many,CASSSQGRTEAFF,TGTGCCAGCAGTTCCCAGGGACGAACTGAAGCTTTCTTT
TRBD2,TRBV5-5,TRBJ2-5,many,CASSSQAGGEIATQYF,TGTGCCAGCAGCTCCCAAGCGGGGGGGGAGATTGCGACCCAGTACTTC
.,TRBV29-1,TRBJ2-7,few,CSVSGGVTLREQYF,TGCAGCGTTAGCGGCGGGGTGACTTTACGGGAGCAGTACTTC
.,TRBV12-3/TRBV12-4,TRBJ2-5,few,CASSFSPTETQYF,TGTGCCAGCAGTTTCTCCCCTACGGAGACCCAGTACTTC
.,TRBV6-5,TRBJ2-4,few,CASSYSFVAVPNIQYF,TGTGCCAGCAGTTACTCGTTTGTCGCAGTTCCAAACATTCAGTACTTC
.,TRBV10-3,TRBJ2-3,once,CAISSGTSSHTQNF,TGTGCCATCAGTTCCGGGACCTCCTCACATACGCAGAATTTT